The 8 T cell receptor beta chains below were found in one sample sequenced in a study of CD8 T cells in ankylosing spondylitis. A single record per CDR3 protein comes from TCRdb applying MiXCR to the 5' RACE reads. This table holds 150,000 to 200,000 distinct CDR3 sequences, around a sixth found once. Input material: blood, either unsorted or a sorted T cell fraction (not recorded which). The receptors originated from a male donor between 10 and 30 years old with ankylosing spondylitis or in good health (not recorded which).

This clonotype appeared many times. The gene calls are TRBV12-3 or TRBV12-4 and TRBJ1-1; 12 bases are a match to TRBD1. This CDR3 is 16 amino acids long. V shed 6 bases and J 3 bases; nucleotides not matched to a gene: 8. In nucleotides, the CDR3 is TGTGCCAGCAGCGATCCCCGGGACAGGGGGCACACTGAAGCTTTCTTT. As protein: CASSDPRDRGHTEAFF.

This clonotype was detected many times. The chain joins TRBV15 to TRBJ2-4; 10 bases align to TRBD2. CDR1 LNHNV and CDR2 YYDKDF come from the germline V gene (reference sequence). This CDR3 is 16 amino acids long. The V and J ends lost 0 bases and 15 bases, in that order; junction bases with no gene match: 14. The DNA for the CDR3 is TGTGCCACCAGCAGAGATAATCGAGGAGCGGGAGGGCCTTGGTACTTC. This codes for CATSRDNRGAGGPWYF.

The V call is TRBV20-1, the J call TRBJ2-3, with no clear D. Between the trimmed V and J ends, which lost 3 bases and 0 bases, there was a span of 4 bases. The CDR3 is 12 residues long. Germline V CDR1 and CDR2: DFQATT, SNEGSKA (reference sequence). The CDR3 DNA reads TGCAGTGCTAGCAAGAGCACAGATACGCAGTATTTT. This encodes CSASKSTDTQYF.

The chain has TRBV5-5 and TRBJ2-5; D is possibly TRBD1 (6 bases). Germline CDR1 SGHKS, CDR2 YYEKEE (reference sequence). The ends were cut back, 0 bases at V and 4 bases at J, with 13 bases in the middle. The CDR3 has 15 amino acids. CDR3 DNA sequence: TGTGCCAGCAGCTTGGGTCAAGGCAGGGGAGAGACCCAGTACTTC. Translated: CASSLGQGRGETQYF.

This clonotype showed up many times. CDR3 DNA sequence: TGCGCCAGCAGCTTGGATTGGCAGGGGGCCGCTTCCGGGGAGCTGTTTTTT. Protein sequence: CASSLDWQGAASGELFF. The V call is TRBV5-1, the J call TRBJ2-2, with 8 bases aligning to TRBD1. CDR1 is SGHRS, CDR2 YFSETQ, per germline. V shed 0 bases and J 6 bases; nucleotides not matched to a gene: 10. The CDR3 loop spans 17 amino acids.

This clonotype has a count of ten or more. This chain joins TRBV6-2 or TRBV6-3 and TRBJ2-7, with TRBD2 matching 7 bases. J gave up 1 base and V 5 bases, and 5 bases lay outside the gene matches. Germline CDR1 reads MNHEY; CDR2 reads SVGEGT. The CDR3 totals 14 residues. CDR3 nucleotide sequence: TGTGCCAGCAGTGGGCCTAGCGGTTCCTACGAGCAGTACTTC. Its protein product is CASSGPSGSYEQYF.

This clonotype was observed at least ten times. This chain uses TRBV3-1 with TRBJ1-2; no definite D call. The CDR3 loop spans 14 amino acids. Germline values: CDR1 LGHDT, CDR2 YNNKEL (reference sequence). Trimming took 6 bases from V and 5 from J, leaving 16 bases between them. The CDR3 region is CASSPPGGRYGYTF. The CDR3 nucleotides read TGTGCCAGCAGTCCCCCTGGCGGGCGATATGGCTACACCTTC.

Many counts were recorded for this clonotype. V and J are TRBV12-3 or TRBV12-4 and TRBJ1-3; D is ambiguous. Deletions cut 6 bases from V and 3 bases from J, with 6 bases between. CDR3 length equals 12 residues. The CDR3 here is CASRNVGNTIYF. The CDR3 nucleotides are TGTGCCAGCAGGAACGTTGGAAACACCATATATTTT.